This is a list of T cell receptor beta chains from one sample in a study of T cell changes during pregnancy in multiple sclerosis. The method was immunoSEQ multiplex PCR; TCRdb's version includes in-frame clones alone and lacks a portion of them. This table holds 100,000 to 150,000 clones, approximately 93% found once. The specimen comprised peripheral blood, sampled before pregnancy. The receptors originated from a female donor with multiple sclerosis, enrolled in a pregnancy study. The CDR3 runs from the conserved cysteine through the conserved F or W. The D gene is left open where the match is weak. Expanded clones get a size class; other rows say once, few or many, or leave the size out.

J gene | CDR3 length | D gene | clone size | V gene | CDR3 protein | CDR3 DNA
TRBJ2-2 | 15 | TRBD2 | NA | TRBV7-9 | CASKSASGNTGELFF | TGTGCCAGCAAGTCGGCTAGCGGGAACACCGGGGAGCTGTTTTTT
TRBJ1-1 | 15 | NA | NA | TRBV9 | CASSAWGGMNTEAFF | TGTGCCAGCAGCGCCTGGGGGGGCATGAACACTGAAGCTTTCTTT
TRBJ2-7 | 16 | NA | NA | TRBV10-3 | CAISESGGQSSYEQYF | TGTGCCATCAGTGAGTCGGGCGGACAGAGCTCCTACGAGCAGTACTTC
TRBJ2-1 | 15 | NA | NA | TRBV5-1 | CASSLAGTPYNEQFF | TGCGCCAGCAGCTTGGCAGGTACCCCCTACAATGAGCAGTTCTTC
TRBJ1-5 | 15 | NA | once | TRBV7-9 | CASSLGGSFHQPQHF | TGTGCCAGCAGCTTGGGGGGTAGTTTTCATCAGCCCCAGCATTTT
TRBJ2-5 | 14 | TRBD1 | NA | TRBV7-9 | CASSPWTGEETQYF | TGTGCCAGCAGCCCCTGGACAGGGGAAGAGACCCAGTACTTC
TRBJ2-1 | 15 | NA | NA | TRBV28 | CASPGRDLFYNEQFF | TGTGCCAGCCCGGGGCGGGACCTCTTCTACAATGAGCAGTTCTTC
TRBJ2-5 | 14 | NA | NA | TRBV6-5 | CASSPGRGRETQYF | TGTGCCAGCAGTCCCGGGAGAGGGAGGGAGACCCAGTACTTC
TRBJ2-7 | 15 | NA | NA | TRBV16 | CASSQSGRGSYEQYF | TGTGCCAGCAGCCAATCAGGTAGGGGATCCTACGAGCAGTACTTC
TRBJ2-3 | 13 | TRBD2 | NA | TRBV10-3 | CAITSGRTDTQYF | TGTGCCATCACTAGCGGGAGAACAGATACGCAGTATTTT
TRBJ1-2 | 16 | NA | NA | TRBV7-9 | CASSLAGNEGGRGYTF | TGTGCCAGCAGCTTAGCAGGGAATGAGGGCGGGAGAGGCTACACCTTC
TRBJ1-1 | 13 | NA | NA | TRBV28 | CASSLRVNTEAFF | TGTGCCAGCAGTTTGAGAGTGAACACTGAAGCTTTCTTT
TRBJ2-7 | 20 | NA | NA | TRBV5-4 | CASSYYLDRYQEWNIYEQYF | TGTGCCAGCAGCTATTACCTCGACAGATATCAGGAGTGGAACATTTACGAGCAGTACTTC
TRBJ2-1 | 13 | NA | NA | TRBV9 | CASSVGRYNEQFF | TGTGCCAGCAGCGTTGGGAGATACAATGAGCAGTTCTTC
TRBJ2-5 | 11 | NA | NA | TRBV6-1 | CASRQEETQYF | TGTGCCAGCAGACAGGAAGAGACCCAGTACTTC
TRBJ1-5 | 14 | NA | NA | TRBV30 | CAWRGGGSEQPQHF | TGTGCCTGGAGAGGCGGGGGGAGCGAACAGCCCCAGCATTTT
TRBJ2-1 | 16 | TRBD2 | NA | TRBV9 | CASSRTSGRAYNEQFF | TGTGCCAGCAGCAGGACTAGCGGGAGGGCCTACAATGAGCAGTTCTTC
TRBJ2-3 | 16 | NA | NA | TRBV11-2 | CASSLDRAGSTDTQYF | TGTGCCAGCAGTCTTGACAGGGCGGGGAGCACAGATACGCAGTATTTT
TRBJ1-5 | 14 | TRBD1 | NA | TRBV6-5 | CASSSDRDIQPQHF | TGTGCCAGCAGTTCAGACAGGGATATCCAGCCCCAGCATTTT
TRBJ2-5 | 15 | TRBD2 | NA | TRBV5-5 | CASSLLAGDGETQYF | TGTGCCAGCAGCTTGCTAGCGGGGGATGGAGAGACCCAGTACTTC
TRBJ1-2 | 16 | TRBD1 | NA | TRBV19 | CASSTRRDRGPNGYTF | TGTGCCAGTAGTACTCGCCGGGACAGGGGTCCCAATGGCTACACCTTC
TRBJ1-6 | 15 | NA | NA | TRBV9 | CASSVVGDFGTPLHF | TGTGCCAGCAGCGTAGTGGGGGACTTCGGGACACCCCTCCACTTT
TRBJ1-6 | 13 | NA | many | TRBV7-2 | CASSLARVAPLHF | TGTGCCAGCAGCTTAGCCAGGGTAGCACCCCTCCACTTT
TRBJ2-1 | 12 | NA | NA | TRBV7-7 | CASRTADGLQFF | TGTGCCAGCAGGACCGCTGACGGGTTGCAGTTCTTC
TRBJ1-5 | 14 | NA | NA | TRBV2 | CASSRAELNQPQHF | TGTGCCAGTTCGCGGGCCGAACTCAATCAGCCCCAGCATTTT
TRBJ1-1 | 14 | TRBD1 | NA | TRBV5-4 | CASSRGQGGTEAFF | TGTGCCAGCAGCCGCGGACAGGGGGGGACTGAAGCTTTCTTT
TRBJ2-5 | 13 | NA | NA | TRBV4-1 | CASSLLPLETQYF | TGCGCCAGCAGCCTTCTCCCCCTTGAGACCCAGTACTTC
TRBJ1-5 | 15 | TRBD1 | once | TRBV28 | CASRRQGLGNQPQHF | TGTGCCAGCAGACGACAGGGCCTAGGCAATCAGCCCCAGCATTTT
TRBJ1-5 | 15 | TRBD1 | NA | TRBV5-1 | CASSLAGTGNQPQHF | TGCGCCAGCAGCTTGGCAGGGACAGGCAATCAGCCCCAGCATTTT
TRBJ2-2 | 14 | NA | few | TRBV27 | CASSYRERTGELFF | TGTGCCAGCAGTTACAGGGAAAGGACCGGGGAGCTGTTTTTT
TRBJ2-7 | 14 | TRBD1 | NA | TRBV14 | CASSPFQGAVEQYF | TGTGCCAGCAGCCCTTTTCAGGGGGCGGTCGAGCAGTACTTC
TRBJ2-7 | 13 | NA | NA | TRBV7-8 | CASSLAENYEQYF | TGTGCCAGCAGCTTAGCTGAGAACTACGAGCAGTACTTC
TRBJ1-1 | 13 | TRBD1 | NA | TRBV27 | CASSPGTGGSAFF | TGTGCCAGCAGTCCCGGGACAGGGGGATCAGCTTTCTTT
TRBJ2-7 | 15 | NA | NA | TRBV2 | CASSERRGVGVEQYF | TGTGCCAGCAGTGAAAGGCGCGGGGTAGGGGTCGAGCAGTACTTC
TRBJ2-1 | 16 | NA | few | TRBV4-1 | CASSQVDILSYNEQFF | TGCGCCAGCAGCCAAGTCGACATACTCTCCTACAATGAGCAGTTCTTC
TRBJ1-5 | 14 | NA | NA | TRBV19 | CASSITLYGQPQHF | TGTGCCAGTAGTATAACATTGTATGGTCAGCCCCAGCATTTT
TRBJ2-4 | 13 | NA | NA | TRBV7-2 | CASSLGRGDIQYF | TGTGCCAGCAGCTTAGGGCGGGGTGACATTCAGTACTTC
TRBJ2-5 | 14 | NA | NA | TRBV7-9 | CASPPAKRWETQYF | TGTGCCAGCCCCCCCGCGAAGCGATGGGAGACCCAGTACTTC
TRBJ2-3 | 15 | TRBD2 | NA | TRBV7-8 | CASSARGTSTDTQYF | TGTGCCAGCAGCGCGCGGGGGACTAGCACAGATACGCAGTATTTT
TRBJ2-2 | 13 | NA | NA | TRBV7-3 | CASSAGYTGELFF | TGTGCCAGCAGCGCGGGGTACACCGGGGAGCTGTTTTTT
TRBJ1-1 | 17 | NA | once | TRBV4-2 | CASSQEYGQRESTEAFF | TGTGCCAGCAGCCAAGAGTATGGACAGAGGGAGTCGACTGAAGCTTTCTTT
TRBJ2-1 | 15 | TRBD2 | NA | TRBV4-1 | CASSPPGLAANEQFF | TGCGCCAGCAGCCCCCCGGGACTAGCTGCCAATGAGCAGTTCTTC
TRBJ1-1 | 17 | TRBD1 | NA | TRBV5-6 | CASSFSIGLAGGIPAFF | TGTGCCAGCAGCTTTTCGATTGGGCTGGCAGGGGGCATACCAGCTTTCTTT
TRBJ2-7 | 17 | NA | NA | TRBV1 | CTSSQELGQSLPYEQYF | TGCACCAGCAGCCAAGAGTTGGGGCAGTCCCTCCCCTACGAGCAGTACTTC
TRBJ2-1 | 17 | NA | NA | TRBV7-2 | CASSSTHPSVFNNEQFF | TGTGCCAGCAGCTCGACCCACCCTAGCGTATTCAACAATGAGCAGTTCTTC
TRBJ2-3 | 14 | TRBD2 | NA | TRBV12-5 | CASAAAGGPDTQYF | TGTGCTAGTGCAGCGGCGGGAGGACCAGATACGCAGTATTTT
TRBJ1-5 | 14 | TRBD1 | few | TRBV27 | CASRLTGFDQPQHF | TGTGCCAGCAGATTGACAGGGTTTGATCAGCCCCAGCATTTT
TRBJ2-7 | 14 | NA | NA | TRBV6-6 | CASRYQGFSYEQYF | TGTGCCAGCAGATACCAGGGGTTCTCCTACGAGCAGTACTTC
TRBJ1-2 | 14 | TRBD1 | NA | TRBV27 | CASRRTGGDYGYTF | TGTGCCAGCAGACGGACAGGGGGCGACTATGGCTACACCTTC
TRBJ2-1 | 15 | TRBD2 | NA | TRBV5-4 | CASSLRSGTHNEQFF | TGTGCCAGCAGCTTGCGTAGCGGGACCCACAATGAGCAGTTCTTC
TRBJ1-1 | 17 | TRBD1 | NA | TRBV29-1 | CSVRPARTGEKYTEAFF | TGCAGCGTCAGACCAGCCCGGACAGGGGAGAAATACACTGAAGCTTTCTTT
TRBJ2-7 | 15 | NA | NA | TRBV28 | CASTDATIPTGEQYF | TGTGCCAGCACCGACGCCACAATACCGACGGGCGAGCAGTACTTC
TRBJ2-1 | 16 | TRBD1 | NA | TRBV28 | CASSSWDRDRNNEQFF | TGTGCCAGCAGTTCATGGGATCGGGACAGAAACAATGAGCAGTTCTTC
TRBJ2-1 | 16 | TRBD2 | NA | TRBV7-6 | CASSRTSGSSYNEQFF | TGTGCCAGCAGCAGGACTAGCGGGAGCTCCTACAATGAGCAGTTCTTC
TRBJ2-1 | 16 | TRBD2 | NA | TRBV5-4 | CASSPGLAGLQWEQFF | TGTGCCAGCAGCCCGGGACTAGCGGGGCTACAATGGGAGCAGTTCTTC
TRBJ2-2 | 16 | TRBD1 | NA | TRBV6-5 | CASSSDRPKNTGELFF | TGTGCCAGCAGTTCGGACAGGCCCAAGAACACCGGGGAGCTGTTTTTT
TRBJ2-1 | 13 | NA | NA | TRBV12-5 | CASGLTGSSEQFF | TGTGCTAGTGGCTTGACAGGCTCATCTGAGCAGTTCTTC